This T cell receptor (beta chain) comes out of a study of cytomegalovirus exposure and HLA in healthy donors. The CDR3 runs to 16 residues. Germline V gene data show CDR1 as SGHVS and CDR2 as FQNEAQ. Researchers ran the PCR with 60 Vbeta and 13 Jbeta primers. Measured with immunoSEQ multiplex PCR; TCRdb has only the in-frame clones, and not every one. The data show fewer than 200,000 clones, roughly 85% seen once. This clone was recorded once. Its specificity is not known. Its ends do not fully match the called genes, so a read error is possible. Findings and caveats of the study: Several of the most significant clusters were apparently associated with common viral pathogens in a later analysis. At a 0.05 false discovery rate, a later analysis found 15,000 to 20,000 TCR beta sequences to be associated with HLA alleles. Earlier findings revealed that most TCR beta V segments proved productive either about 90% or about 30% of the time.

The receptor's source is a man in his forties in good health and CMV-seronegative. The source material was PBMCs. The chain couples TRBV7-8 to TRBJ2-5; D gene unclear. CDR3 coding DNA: TGTACCAGCAGCTCCATCAGCGTTCAATTCCAAGAGACCCAGTACTTC. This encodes CTSSSISVQFQETQYF.